The 16 T cell receptor beta chains listed next were all sequenced from one sample in a study of CXCR3-negative and CXCR3-positive naive CD8 T cells. Study results and caveats: The TRB CDR3s that CXCR3-positive naive cells carried were more hydrophobic than those of CXCR3-negative naive cells.

TRB cDNA was prepared as libraries by UMI-labeled 5' RACE. TCRdb re-called the 5' RACE reads, yielding one record per CDR3 amino acid sequence without DNA. This sample contains roughly 100,000 distinct CDR3 sequences. These receptors are not linked to any known antigen. The sequencing sample was made of naive CXCR3+ CD8+ T cells from blood. Subset specified: CD45RO-CCR7+CD27+CD95- naive CD8+ T cells expressing CXCR3 (TNR3+). The receptors here all came from a human donor in good health. Some clones in this sample may be carry-over from other donors' samples.

The rearrangement uses TRBV11-2 and TRBJ2-7; TCRdb's D call, TRBD1, is unchecked because there is no DNA. CDR1 is SGHAT, CDR2 FQNNGV, per germline. There are 13 residues in the CDR3. The CDR3 protein is CASSLSGADEQYF.

CDR3 sequence: CASSLATGGFSTGAHQPQHF. The V and J genes are TRBV11-3 and TRBJ1-5; TCRdb designates TRBD1, a call that cannot be tested without DNA. The length of the CDR3 is 20 residues. Germline V gene sequence: CDR1 SGHNT, CDR2 YENEEA.

The chain has TRBV5-1 and TRBJ2-7; no DNA is available, so the TRBD1 call from TCRdb remains unchecked. Germline V gene sequence: CDR1 SGHRS, CDR2 YFSETQ. CDR3 size: 16 residues. This chain's CDR3 is CASSSGEGASSYEQYF.

The chain carries TRBV29-1 and TRBJ2-7; TCRdb's assignment of TRBD1 cannot be checked, as there is no DNA. CDR3 length: 14 residues. CDR1 is SQVTM, CDR2 ANQGSEA, per germline. CDR3 amino acids: CSVATGGSLYEQYF.

This chain uses TRBV5-1 with TRBJ2-3; without DNA, the TCRdb call of TRBD1 cannot be checked. Germline assignment: CDR1 SGHRS and CDR2 YFSETQ. The CDR3 contains 13 residues. The CDR3 sequence: CASSLTGGDTQYF. Together with reference TRBV5-1 and TRBJ2-3, the CDR3 gives the full variable domain: KAGVTQTPRYLIKTRGQQVTLSCSPISGHRSVSWYQQTPGQGLQFLFEYFSETQRNKGNFPGRFSGRQFSNSRSEMNVSTLELGDSALYLCASSLTGGDTQYFGPGTRLTVL.

This chain joins TRBV29-1 and TRBJ2-7; checking the TCRdb D call of TRBD1 is not possible without DNA. The CDR3 loop spans 13 amino acids. Germline CDR1 reads SQVTM; CDR2 reads ANQGSEA. CDR3 protein: CSARQGVFDEQYF.

V usage is TRBV28 and J usage is TRBJ2-1; TCRdb picks TRBD1, but there is no DNA to check that call. Germline V gene data show CDR1 as MDHEN and CDR2 as SYDVKM. There are 17 residues in the CDR3. CDR3 sequence reads: CASTLNPGGFVSNEQFF.

The V and J genes are TRBV6-5 and TRBJ1-1; the TCRdb D gene call, TRBD1, has no DNA to confirm it. Germline lookup yields CDR1 MNHEY and CDR2 SVGAGI. The CDR3 runs 16 residues. The CDR3 loop is CASSRGPTGPNTEAFF.

The V and J genes are TRBV7-8 and TRBJ1-1. CDR1 and CDR2 from the germline V gene are SGHVS and FQNEAQ. The CDR3 spans 13 residues. The CDR3 reads CASSPSRGGEAFF. Full variable domain (missing parts from reference TRBV7-8 and TRBJ1-1): GAGVSQSPRYKVAKRGQDVALRCDPISGHVSLFWYQQALGQGPEFLTYFQNEAQLDKSGLPSDRFFAERPEGSVSTLKIQRTQQEDSAVYLCASSPSRGGEAFFGQGTRLTVV.

V usage is TRBV28 and J usage is TRBJ2-1. This CDR3 is 11 amino acids long. Per the germline V gene, CDR1 is MDHEN and CDR2 is SYDVKM. CDR3 sequence reads: CASTSTMEQFF.

This sequence joins TRBV7-9 and TRBJ2-4; checking the TCRdb D call of TRBD1 is not possible without DNA. CDR3 length: 15 residues. Germline V gene lookup returns CDR1 SEHNR and CDR2 FQNEAQ (reference sequence). The CDR3 loop reads CASSSRGGERNIQYF.

The rearrangement uses TRBV19 and TRBJ2-4; TCRdb picks TRBD1, but there is no DNA to check that call. The germline V gene has CDR1 LNHDA and CDR2 SQIVND (reference sequence). The CDR3 has 16 amino acids. CDR3 region: CASSLPGSSAKNIQYF.

The gene calls are TRBV10-3 and TRBJ2-7; TCRdb indicates TRBD1, and absent DNA this call remains unverified. The CDR3 loop spans 13 amino acids. CDR1 and CDR2 (germline): ENHRY, SYGVKD. The chain's CDR3 is CAISWDNAYEQYF.

CDR3 region: CASSLQRDRGLNTEAFF. The V and J genes are TRBV6-2 or TRBV6-3 and TRBJ1-1; TCRdb returns TRBD1, unconfirmable since there is no DNA. The germline CDR1 and CDR2 sequences are MNHEY and SVGEGT. CDR3 length: 17 amino acids.

The chain links TRBV4-1 to TRBJ2-4. The V gene's germline CDR1 is MGHRA and CDR2 YSYEKL. This CDR3 spans 15 amino acids. CDR3 region: CASSTLGQAKNIQYF.

This rearrangement joins TRBV11-2 to TRBJ2-5; TCRdb names TRBD1, which stays unverified in the absence of DNA. Germline CDR1 reads SGHAT; CDR2 reads FQNNGV. CDR3 length: 16 residues. The CDR3 spells CASSPGEGILQETQYF.